This entry lists 25 T cell receptor beta chains sequenced from one sample in a study of blood T cell repertoires in COVID-19. Assay used: immunoSEQ multiplex PCR; TCRdb lists only in-frame clones, some missing. The profile shows around 62,000 clones, roughly 90% of them singletons. The sequencing input was peripheral blood. Source of these receptors: a woman aged 55-75 years with acute or convalescent COVID-19.

The gene calls are TRBV19 and TRBJ1-5; 8 positions match TRBD1. Trimming at V came to 4 bases and at J to 6 bases, leaving 5 bases not matched to a gene. Per the germline V gene, CDR1 is LNHDA and CDR2 is SQIVND (reference sequence). The CDR3 consists of 14 residues. CDR3 bases: TGTGCCAGTAGTACGGGACAGGAGGTTCAGCCCCAGCATTTT. Protein product: CASSTGQEVQPQHF.

The V and J genes are TRBV4-1 and TRBJ2-3, with a weak D call TRBD1 (5 bases). Germline CDR1 reads MGHRA; CDR2 reads YSYEKL. The V end was cut by 4 bases, the J end by 6 bases, with 14 bases between. The CDR3 consists of 14 residues. The CDR3 loop is CASSRTGSADTQYF. Here the CDR3 DNA reads TGCGCCAGCAGCCGAACAGGTTCTGCGGATACGCAGTATTTT.

This chain links TRBV6-2 or TRBV6-3 with TRBJ2-1; 7 bases match TRBD2. V dropped 2 bases and J dropped 3; count of bases not matched to a gene: 1. Germline V lookup: CDR1 MNHEY, CDR2 SVGEGT. CDR3 length equals 14 residues. The CDR3 protein is CASSYGGVYNEQFF. The CDR3 coding sequence is TGTGCCAGCAGTTACGGGGGGGTCTACAATGAGCAGTTCTTC.

In regard to this clone: This same CDR3 is encoded by further DNA sequences in the sample. This rearrangement joins TRBV7-3 to TRBJ2-3; 9 bases line up with TRBD2. The V gene's germline CDR1 is SGHTA and CDR2 FQGTGA. The CDR3 length is 15 residues. V lost 2 bases and J lost 0; bases outside the gene matches: 0. CDR3 sequence: CASSLAGGSTDTQYF. As DNA, the CDR3 is TGTGCCAGCAGCTTAGCGGGAGGGAGCACAGATACGCAGTATTTT. Using reference TRBV7-3 and TRBJ2-3 for the parts outside the CDR3, the full variable domain is GAGVSQTPSNKVTEKGKYVELRCDPISGHTALYWYRQSLGQGPEFLIYFQGTGAADDSGLPNDRFFAVRPEGSVSTLKIQRTERGDSAVYLCASSLAGGSTDTQYFGPGTRLTVL.

The gene calls are TRBV12-5 and TRBJ2-5, with TRBD2 matching over 11 bases. CDR1 and CDR2 (germline): LGHNT, FRNRAP. V was clipped by 4 bases and J by 2 bases; unmatched bases: 6. CDR3 length: 16 amino acids. The CDR3 nucleotides read TGTGCTAGTGGTTCCGGGCTAGCGGGAGGTCAAGAGACCCAGTACTTC. Protein sequence: CASGSGLAGGQETQYF.

The chain employs TRBV7-2 and TRBJ2-3; the match to TRBD2 covers 14 bases. The ends lost 5 bases at V and 3 bases at J; junction bases unmatched: 4. The CDR3 has 16 amino acids. Germline V gene lookup returns CDR1 SGHTA and CDR2 FQGNSA. The DNA for the CDR3 is TGTGCCAGCAGCCCCCGACTAGCGGGAGGGACAGATACGCAGTATTTT. Translating gives CASSPRLAGGTDTQYF.

This clone occurred once. The genes are TRBV18 and TRBJ1-1, with D possibly TRBD1 on 6 matching bases. The V and J ends lost 6 bases and 6 bases respectively, with 11 bases between them. The CDR3 length is 12 residues. Per germline, CDR1 KGHSH and CDR2 LQKENI. The CDR3 coding sequence is TGTGCCAGCTCCAGGGGTTCGGCTGAAGCTTTCTTT. Translated, it gives CASSRGSAEAFF.

V gene TRBV6-1 combines with J gene TRBJ2-7; 10 bases match TRBD2. V dropped 3 bases and J dropped 5; count of bases not matched to a gene: 7. CDR3 length: 15 residues. Germline CDR1 MNHNS, CDR2 SASEGT. In nucleotides, the CDR3 is TGTGCCAGCAGTGACGGTCTAGCGGGAGCTGACGAGCAGTACGTC. Protein: CASSDGLAGADEQYV.

The chain is built from TRBV6-5 and TRBJ2-7; possibly TRBD2 for D (6 bases). The V end lost 0 bases, the J end lost 2 bases, and 11 bases lay between the germline ends. The CDR3 is 15 residues long. The germline gives CDR1 MNHEY, CDR2 SVGAGI. The CDR3 coding sequence is TGTGCCAGCAGTTACTCGCGGGACCCTACCTACGAGCAGTACGTC. Its translation: CASSYSRDPTYEQYV.

The chain joins TRBV9 to TRBJ1-5; D ambiguous. CDR1 is SGDLS and CDR2 is YYNGEE in the germline V gene. V shed 4 bases and J shed 7 bases, with 12 bases lying between them. This CDR3 spans 13 amino acids. The CDR3 loop is CASSFSPNQPQHF. In nucleotides, the CDR3 is TGTGCCAGCAGCTTTAGTCCCAACCAGCCCCAGCATTTT.

This chain connects TRBV5-1 to TRBJ1-2, with TRBD1 identical over 7 bases. Germline values: CDR1 SGHRS, CDR2 YFSETQ. The CDR3 is 13 amino acids. The V segment lost 7 bases and the J segment 3 bases; nucleotides outside the gene matches: 6. CDR3 loop: CASGQEGYYGYTF. The CDR3 DNA follows: TGCGCCAGCGGACAGGAAGGTTACTATGGCTACACCTTC.

The rearrangement uses TRBV18 and TRBJ1-2; D possibly corresponds to TRBD1 (5 bases). Germline CDR1 and CDR2: KGHSH and LQKENI. The CDR3 runs 14 residues. Trimming pared 0 bases from V and 4 bases from J, leaving 9 bases between. Written as DNA, the CDR3 is TGTGCCAGCTCACCACCCCAGGGCGGCTATGGCTACACCTTC. Residues: CASSPPQGGYGYTF.

The gene calls are TRBV19 and TRBJ1-4, with 9 positions matching TRBD1. Germline V gives CDR1 LNHDA, CDR2 SQIVND (reference sequence). The V gene end was trimmed by 10 bases and the J gene end by 8 bases; junction bases not matched to a gene: 5. CDR3 length equals 12 residues. CDR3: CATGDRVEKLFF. The DNA for the CDR3 is TGTGCCACCGGGGACAGGGTAGAAAAACTGTTTTTT.

The chain is built from TRBV2 and TRBJ1-2, with 9 bases lining up with TRBD1. Looked up from germline, CDR1 is SNHLY and CDR2 is FYNNEI. Trimming took 6 bases from V and 7 from J; bases not matched to a gene: 9. The CDR3 covers 14 residues. The DNA for the CDR3 is TGTGCCAGCAGCCGATGGACAGGGGATTCTGGCTACACCTTC. Translating gives CASSRWTGDSGYTF.

V usage is TRBV5-6 and J usage is TRBJ2-1, with 10 nucleotides matching TRBD1. Germline trimming cut 2 bases from V and 13 bases from J; bases unmatched to any gene: 3. CDR1 is SGHDT and CDR2 is YYEEEE in the germline V gene. The CDR3 covers 12 residues. The CDR3 loop is CASSFGTGVQFF. In DNA form, the CDR3 reads TGTGCCAGCAGCTTCGGGACAGGGGTCCAGTTCTTC.

The genes are TRBV5-1 and TRBJ2-3; 8 bases agree with TRBD1. Germline V lookup: CDR1 SGHRS, CDR2 YFSETQ. This CDR3 comprises 16 residues. The V gene end was trimmed by 3 bases and the J gene end by 0 bases; junction bases not matched to a gene: 6. The CDR3 sequence: CASSWVRTGSTDTQYF. The CDR3 nucleotides are TGCGCCAGCAGCTGGGTAAGGACAGGGAGCACAGATACGCAGTATTTT.

The chain carries TRBV7-9 and TRBJ1-1; D unclear. This CDR3 contains 15 residues. Trimming removed 5 bases from V and 4 bases from J, with 17 bases in between. Per germline, CDR1 SEHNR and CDR2 FQNEAQ (reference sequence). The CDR3 nucleotides are TGTGCCAGCAGCCCCTCCGGGAGATGGGGCACTGAAGCTTTCTTT. It translates to CASSPSGRWGTEAFF.

V gene TRBV6-6 combines with J gene TRBJ1-6; D is unresolved. Deletions cut 6 bases from V and 5 bases from J, with 5 bases between. The CDR3 has 12 residues. CDR1 MNHNY and CDR2 SVGAGI come from the germline V gene (reference sequence). The CDR3 region is CASRGDNSPLHF. Here the CDR3 DNA reads TGTGCCAGCAGGGGAGATAATTCACCCCTCCACTTT.

V is TRBV19 and J is TRBJ1-2, with D uncertain. The CDR3 is made up of 12 amino acids. CDR1 and CDR2 from the germline V gene are LNHDA and SQIVND (reference sequence). V gave up 3 bases and J gave up 1 base, with 3 bases separating them. For the CDR3, the DNA is TGTGCCAGTAGTATGCGTAACTATGGCTACACCTTC. As protein: CASSMRNYGYTF.

This sequence joins TRBV7-9 and TRBJ1-1; no reliable D call. V lost 5 bases to trimming and J lost 3 bases, with 10 bases between them. Germline assignment: CDR1 SEHNR and CDR2 FQNEAQ (reference sequence). CDR3 length equals 13 residues. The chain's CDR3 is CASSRTGDTEAFF. The CDR3 DNA sequence: TGTGCCAGCAGCCGGACGGGAGACACTGAAGCTTTCTTT. Using reference TRBV7-9 and TRBJ1-1 for the parts outside the CDR3, the full variable domain is DTGVSQNPRHKITKRGQNVTFRCDPISEHNRLYWYRQTLGQGPEFLTYFQNEAQLEKSRLLSDRFSAERPKGSFSTLEIQRTEQGDSAMYLCASSRTGDTEAFFGQGTRLTVV.

The rearrangement uses TRBV6-1 and TRBJ1-2, with D perhaps TRBD1 (5 bases). CDR3 length: 14 amino acids. Germline CDR1 and CDR2: MNHNS and SASEGT. The germline V and J ends were trimmed by 3 bases and 14 bases, with 22 bases remaining between them. CDR3 sequence: CASSDRALKARLTF. The CDR3 DNA sequence: TGTGCCAGCAGTGACAGGGCGTTAAAGGCCCGTCTTACCTTC.

CDR3 in amino acids: CASNNLGTEAFF. DNA of the CDR3: TGTGCCAGCAACAACCTTGGCACTGAAGCTTTCTTT. The J gene is TRBJ1-1, the V gene TRBV28; D is uncertain. The germline V gene encodes CDR1 MDHEN and CDR2 SYDVKM. Between the trimmed V and J ends, which lost 7 bases and 4 bases, there was a span of 10 bases. The CDR3 totals 12 residues.

J is TRBJ2-2 and V is TRBV2; tentative D call: TRBD1 (5 bases). The CDR3 consists of 14 residues. Germline V lookup: CDR1 SNHLY, CDR2 FYNNEI. V dropped 1 base and J dropped 4 bases, with 7 bases sitting between them. The DNA of the CDR3 is TGTGCCAGCAGTGAAGTGGGGCCCACCGGGGAGCTGTTTTTT. It translates to CASSEVGPTGELFF.

The chain uses TRBV5-1 and TRBJ2-1; 7 nucleotides align to TRBD1. The CDR3 contains 13 residues. Germline CDR1 reads SGHRS; CDR2 reads YFSETQ. The junction had 5 bases not matched to a gene; V was cut back by 4 bases and J by 7 bases. DNA for the CDR3: TGCGCCAGCAGCGTCGACAGGGTGAATGAGCAGTTCTTC. As protein: CASSVDRVNEQFF.

The V gene is TRBV15, the J gene TRBJ1-2; D possibly corresponds to TRBD1 (5 bases). This CDR3 has 14 amino acids. Deletions cut 1 base from V and 3 bases from J, with 9 bases between. Germline CDR1 reads LNHNV; CDR2 reads YYDKDF (reference sequence). CDR3 protein: CATSRVAQDYGYTF. The CDR3 region has the DNA TGTGCCACCAGCAGAGTCGCACAGGACTATGGCTACACCTTC.